This TCR beta chain was identified during a study of CD8 T cells in ankylosing spondylitis. In this sample, this clonotype turned up many times. The antigen remains undetermined. Whole-study results and caveats: Clones that were linked to disease were CD8+ and were relatively rare in peripheral blood. Disease-associated clones were reportedly significantly overrepresented in matched ankylosing spondylitis synovial fluid.

V shed 4 bases, J shed 4 bases, and the junction held 7 bases outside the gene matches. The germline CDR1 and CDR2 sequences are SGHRS and YFSETQ. This CDR3 region has 14 residues. Making the TCR beta libraries involved quantitative 5'-RACE with molecular barcodes. MiXCR, run by TCRdb on the 5' RACE reads, gives a single entry per CDR3 protein. This table holds 200,000 to 250,000 distinct CDR3 sequences, approximately 10% found once. The V call is TRBV5-1, the J call TRBJ2-5, with 7 bases matching TRBD1. This TCR derives from a male donor with ankylosing spondylitis or in good health (not recorded which). Sequencing was carried out using blood, either unsorted or a sorted T cell fraction (not recorded which). Here the CDR3 reads CASSPDRERETQYF. The CDR3 DNA follows: TGCGCCAGCAGCCCTGACAGGGAGCGAGAGACCCAGTACTTC.